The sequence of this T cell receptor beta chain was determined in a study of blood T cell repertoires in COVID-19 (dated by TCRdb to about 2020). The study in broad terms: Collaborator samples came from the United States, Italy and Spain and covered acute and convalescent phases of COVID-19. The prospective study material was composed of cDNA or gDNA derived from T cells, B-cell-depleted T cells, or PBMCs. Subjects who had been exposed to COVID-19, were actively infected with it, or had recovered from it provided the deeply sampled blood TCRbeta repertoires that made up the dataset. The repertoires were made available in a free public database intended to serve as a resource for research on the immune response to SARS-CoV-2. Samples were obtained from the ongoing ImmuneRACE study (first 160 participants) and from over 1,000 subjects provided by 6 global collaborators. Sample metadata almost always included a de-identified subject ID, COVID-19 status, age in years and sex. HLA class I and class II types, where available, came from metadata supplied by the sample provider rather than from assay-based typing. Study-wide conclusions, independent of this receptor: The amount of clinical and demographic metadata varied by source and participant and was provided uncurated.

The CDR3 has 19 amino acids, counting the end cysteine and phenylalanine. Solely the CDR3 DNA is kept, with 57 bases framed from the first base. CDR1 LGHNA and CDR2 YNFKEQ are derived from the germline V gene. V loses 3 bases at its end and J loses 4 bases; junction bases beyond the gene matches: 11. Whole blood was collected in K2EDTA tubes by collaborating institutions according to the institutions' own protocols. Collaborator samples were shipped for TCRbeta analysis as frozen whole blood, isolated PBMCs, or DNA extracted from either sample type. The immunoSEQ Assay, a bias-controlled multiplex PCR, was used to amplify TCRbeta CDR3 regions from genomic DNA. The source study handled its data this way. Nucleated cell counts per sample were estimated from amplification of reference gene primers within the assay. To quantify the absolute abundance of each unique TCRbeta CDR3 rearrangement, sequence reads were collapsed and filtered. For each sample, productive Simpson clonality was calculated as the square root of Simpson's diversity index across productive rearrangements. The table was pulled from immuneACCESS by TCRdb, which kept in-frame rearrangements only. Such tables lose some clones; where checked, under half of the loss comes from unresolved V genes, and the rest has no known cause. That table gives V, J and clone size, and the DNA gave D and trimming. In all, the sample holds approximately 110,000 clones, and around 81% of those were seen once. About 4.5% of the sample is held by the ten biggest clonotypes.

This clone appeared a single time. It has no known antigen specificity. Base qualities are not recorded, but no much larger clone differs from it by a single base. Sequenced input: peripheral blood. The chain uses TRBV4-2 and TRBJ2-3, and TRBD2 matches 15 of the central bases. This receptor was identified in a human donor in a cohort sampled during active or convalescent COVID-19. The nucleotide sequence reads TGTGCCAGCAGCCACCCCGGACTAGCGGGAGGGCCCCGCCCAGATACGCAGTATTTT. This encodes CASSHPGLAGGPRPDTQYF.